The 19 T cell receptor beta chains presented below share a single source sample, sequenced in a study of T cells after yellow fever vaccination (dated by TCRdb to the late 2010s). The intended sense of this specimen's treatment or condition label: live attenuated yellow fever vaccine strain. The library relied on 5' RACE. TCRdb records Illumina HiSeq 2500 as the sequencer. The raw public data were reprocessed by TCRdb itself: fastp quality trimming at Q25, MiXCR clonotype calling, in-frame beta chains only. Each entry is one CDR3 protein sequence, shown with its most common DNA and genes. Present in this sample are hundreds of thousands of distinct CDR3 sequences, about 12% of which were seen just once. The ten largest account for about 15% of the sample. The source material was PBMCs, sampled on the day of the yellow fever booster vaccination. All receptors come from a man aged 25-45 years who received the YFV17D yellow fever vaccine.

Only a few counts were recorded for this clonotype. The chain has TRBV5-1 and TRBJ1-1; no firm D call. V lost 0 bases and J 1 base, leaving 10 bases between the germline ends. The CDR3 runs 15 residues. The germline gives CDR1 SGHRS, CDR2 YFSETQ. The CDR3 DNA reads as TGCGCCAGCAGCTTGGAACGGGCAGGGAACACTGAAGCTTTCTTT. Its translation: CASSLERAGNTEAFF.

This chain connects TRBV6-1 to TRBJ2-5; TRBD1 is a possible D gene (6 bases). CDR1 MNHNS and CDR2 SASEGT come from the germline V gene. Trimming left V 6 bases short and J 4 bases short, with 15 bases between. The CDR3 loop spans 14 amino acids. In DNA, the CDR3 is TGTGCCAGCAGCCGGACAGACCGTCGAGAGACCCAGTACTTC. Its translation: CASSRTDRRETQYF.

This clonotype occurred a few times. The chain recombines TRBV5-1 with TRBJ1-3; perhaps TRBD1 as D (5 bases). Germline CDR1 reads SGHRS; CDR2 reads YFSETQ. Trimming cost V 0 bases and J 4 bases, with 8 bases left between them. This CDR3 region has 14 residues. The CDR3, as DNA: TGCGCCAGCAGCTTGGAGACAGCCGGAAACACCATATATTTT. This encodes CASSLETAGNTIYF. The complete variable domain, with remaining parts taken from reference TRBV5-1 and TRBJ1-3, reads KAGVTQTPRYLIKTRGQQVTLSCSPISGHRSVSWYQQTPGQGLQFLFEYFSETQRNKGNFPGRFSGRQFSNSRSEMNVSTLELGDSALYLCASSLETAGNTIYFGEGSWLTVV.

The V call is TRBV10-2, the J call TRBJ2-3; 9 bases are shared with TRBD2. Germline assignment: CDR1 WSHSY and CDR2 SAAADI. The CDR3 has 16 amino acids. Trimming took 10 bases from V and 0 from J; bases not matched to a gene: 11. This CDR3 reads CATKGPTSGSTDTQYF. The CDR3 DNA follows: TGCGCCACTAAGGGCCCCACTAGCGGGAGCACAGATACGCAGTATTTT.

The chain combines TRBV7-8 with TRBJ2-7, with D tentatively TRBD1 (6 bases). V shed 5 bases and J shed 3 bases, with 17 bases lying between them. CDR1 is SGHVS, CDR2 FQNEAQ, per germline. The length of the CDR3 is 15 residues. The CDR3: CASSPTLGTLYEQYF. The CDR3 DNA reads TGTGCCAGCAGCCCTACCCTCGGGACACTCTACGAGCAGTACTTC.

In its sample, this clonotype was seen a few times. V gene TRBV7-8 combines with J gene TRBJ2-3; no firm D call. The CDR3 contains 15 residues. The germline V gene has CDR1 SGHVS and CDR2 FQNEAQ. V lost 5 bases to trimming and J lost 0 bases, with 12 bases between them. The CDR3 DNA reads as TGTGCCAGCAGCCCCTACAGACCCAGCACAGATACGCAGTATTTT. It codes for CASSPYRPSTDTQYF.

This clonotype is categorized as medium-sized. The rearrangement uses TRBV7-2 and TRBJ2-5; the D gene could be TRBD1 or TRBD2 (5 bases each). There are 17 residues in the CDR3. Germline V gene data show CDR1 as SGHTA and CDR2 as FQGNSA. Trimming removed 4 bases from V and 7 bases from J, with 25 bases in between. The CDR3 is CASSSSHGTPLQRTQYF. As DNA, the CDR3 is TGTGCCAGCAGCTCTTCCCACGGGACCCCCCTTCAAAGGACCCAGTACTTC.

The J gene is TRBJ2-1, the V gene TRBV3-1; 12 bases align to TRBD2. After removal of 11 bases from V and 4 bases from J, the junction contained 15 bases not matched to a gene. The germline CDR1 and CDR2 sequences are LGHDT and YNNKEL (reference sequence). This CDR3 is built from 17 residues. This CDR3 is CASTPQGTSGPYNEQFF. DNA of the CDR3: TGTGCCTCCACCCCACAAGGGACTAGCGGGCCGTACAATGAGCAGTTCTTC.

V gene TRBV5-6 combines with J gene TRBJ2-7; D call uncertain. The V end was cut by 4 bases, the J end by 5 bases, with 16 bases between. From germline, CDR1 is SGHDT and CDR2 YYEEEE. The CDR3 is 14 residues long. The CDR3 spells CASSVASRVDEQYF. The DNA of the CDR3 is TGTGCCAGCAGCGTCGCTAGTAGGGTCGACGAGCAGTACTTC.

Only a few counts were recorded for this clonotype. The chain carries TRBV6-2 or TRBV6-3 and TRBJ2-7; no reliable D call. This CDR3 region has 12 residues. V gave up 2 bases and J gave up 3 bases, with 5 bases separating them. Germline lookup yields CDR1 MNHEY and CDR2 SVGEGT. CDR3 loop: CASSYRDYEQYF. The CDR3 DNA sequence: TGTGCCAGCAGTTACAGGGACTACGAGCAGTACTTC.

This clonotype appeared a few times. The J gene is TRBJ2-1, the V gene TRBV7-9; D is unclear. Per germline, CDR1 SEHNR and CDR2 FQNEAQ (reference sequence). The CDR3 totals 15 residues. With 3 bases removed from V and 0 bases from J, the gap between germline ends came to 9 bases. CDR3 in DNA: TGTGCCAGCAGCTTTCGGGCCTCCTCCTACAATGAGCAGTTCTTC. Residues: CASSFRASSYNEQFF.

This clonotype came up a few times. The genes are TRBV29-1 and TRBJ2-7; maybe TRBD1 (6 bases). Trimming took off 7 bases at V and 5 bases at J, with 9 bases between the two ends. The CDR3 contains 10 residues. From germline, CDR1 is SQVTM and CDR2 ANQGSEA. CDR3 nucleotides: TGCAGCGCAGGGGACGACGAGCAGTACTTC. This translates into CSAGDDEQYF.

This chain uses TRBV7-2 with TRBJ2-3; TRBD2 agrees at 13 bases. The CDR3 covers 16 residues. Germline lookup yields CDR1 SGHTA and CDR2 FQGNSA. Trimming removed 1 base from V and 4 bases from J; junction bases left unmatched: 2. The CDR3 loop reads CASSLGTSGSADTQYF. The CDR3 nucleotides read TGTGCCAGCAGCTTAGGGACTAGCGGGAGCGCAGATACGCAGTATTTT.

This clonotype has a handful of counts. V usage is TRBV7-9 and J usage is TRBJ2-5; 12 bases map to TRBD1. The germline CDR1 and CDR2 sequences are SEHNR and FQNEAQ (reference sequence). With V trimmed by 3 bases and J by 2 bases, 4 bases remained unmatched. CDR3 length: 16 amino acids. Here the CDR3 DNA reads TGTGCCAGCAGCTTCGGGGACAGGGGGCTTCAAGAGACCCAGTACTTC. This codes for CASSFGDRGLQETQYF.

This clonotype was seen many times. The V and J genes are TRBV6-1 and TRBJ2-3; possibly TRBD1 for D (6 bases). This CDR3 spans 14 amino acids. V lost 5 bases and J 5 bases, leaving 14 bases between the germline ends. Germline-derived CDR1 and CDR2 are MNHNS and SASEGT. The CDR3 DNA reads TGTGCCAGCAGTCCCTCAGGGGCGGGAGATACGCAGTATTTT. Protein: CASSPSGAGDTQYF.

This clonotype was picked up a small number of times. The CDR3 bases are TGTGCCAGCAGTCCAACAGGGTGGGGGTACAATGAGCAGTTCTTC. This encodes CASSPTGWGYNEQFF. The genes are TRBV7-9 and TRBJ2-1, with a possible D match to TRBD1 (6 bases). This CDR3 region has 15 residues. The ends were cut back, 6 bases at V and 4 bases at J, with 16 bases in the middle. The germline V gene has CDR1 SEHNR and CDR2 FQNEAQ (reference sequence).

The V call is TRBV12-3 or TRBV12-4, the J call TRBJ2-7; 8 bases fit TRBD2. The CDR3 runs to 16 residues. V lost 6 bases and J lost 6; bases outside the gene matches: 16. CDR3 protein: CASSPQGPAGVPEQYF. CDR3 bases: TGTGCCAGCAGCCCCCAGGGGCCAGCGGGAGTTCCCGAGCAGTACTTC.

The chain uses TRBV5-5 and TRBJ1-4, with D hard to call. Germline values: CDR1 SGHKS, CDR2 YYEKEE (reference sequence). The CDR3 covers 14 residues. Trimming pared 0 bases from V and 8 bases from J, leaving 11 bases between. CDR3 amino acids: CASSLEWNEEKLFF. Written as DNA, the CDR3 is TGTGCCAGCAGCTTGGAGTGGAATGAGGAAAAACTGTTTTTT.

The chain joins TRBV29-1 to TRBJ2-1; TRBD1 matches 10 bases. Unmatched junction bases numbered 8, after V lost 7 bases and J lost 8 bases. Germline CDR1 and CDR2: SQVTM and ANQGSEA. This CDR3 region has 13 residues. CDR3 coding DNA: TGCAGCGCGACAGGGGGCGGAGGGTATGAGCAGTTCTTC. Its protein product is CSATGGGGYEQFF.